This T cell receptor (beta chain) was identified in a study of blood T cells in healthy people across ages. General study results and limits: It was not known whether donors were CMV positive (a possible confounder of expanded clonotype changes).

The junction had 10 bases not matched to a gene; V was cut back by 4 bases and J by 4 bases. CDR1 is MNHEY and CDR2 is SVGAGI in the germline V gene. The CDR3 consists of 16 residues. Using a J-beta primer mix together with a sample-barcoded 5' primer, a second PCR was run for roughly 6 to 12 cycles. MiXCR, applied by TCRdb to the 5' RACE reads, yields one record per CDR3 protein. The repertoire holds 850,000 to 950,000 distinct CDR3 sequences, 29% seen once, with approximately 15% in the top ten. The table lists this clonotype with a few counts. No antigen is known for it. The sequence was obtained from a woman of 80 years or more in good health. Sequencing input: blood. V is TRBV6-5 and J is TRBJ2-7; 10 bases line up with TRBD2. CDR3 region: CASSSLSGRAAYEQYF. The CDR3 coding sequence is TGTGCCAGCAGTTCCCTGAGCGGGAGGGCCGCGTACGAGCAGTACTTC.